This T cell receptor beta chain is from a study of regulatory T cells in long-lasting Graves disease. This CDR3 comprises 15 residues. Between the trimmed V and J ends, which lost 2 bases and 6 bases, there was a span of 15 bases. The time point denotes: newly diagnosed GD, antithyroid drugs for less than 3 months. PBMC-extracted RNA yielded the TCR library. This clonotype was recorded many times. HTBI primers from iRepertoire and Arm-PCR of CDR3 regions yielded the TCR beta libraries. MiXCR was run by TCRdb on the multiplex PCR reads, yielding one entry per CDR3 protein. The profile shows approximately 480,000 distinct CDR3 sequences, about 17% of them singletons. These same records also appear under a second study, on T cells in Graves' hyperthyroidism and ophthalmopathy.

The sequenced sample was peripheral blood mononuclear cells (PBMCs), obtained at new diagnosis, from a patient treated with antithyroid drugs. This clonotype was obtained from a man aged 35 to 55 with Graves disease. The V gene is TRBV12-3 or TRBV12-4, the J gene TRBJ2-3, with TRBD2 as a possible D gene (6 bases). This chain's CDR3 is CASSLSLLALDTQYF. In DNA form, the CDR3 reads TGTGCCAGCAGTTTATCTCTACTAGCTCTCGATACGCAGTATTTT.